These T cell receptor beta chains were read from a single sample in a study of blood T cell repertoires in COVID-19. The assay was immunoSEQ multiplex PCR, and TCRdb's table has in-frame clones only and misses some. Here the sample spans about 210,000 clones, approximately 75% being singletons. Specimen: PBMCs or T cells enriched from blood (not recorded which). The receptors originated from a man aged 40-49 years who had recovered from COVID-19. The CDR3 runs from the conserved cysteine through the conserved F or W. A D gene is named only where the DNA matches it firmly. Clone sizes are given selectively: once, few, many, or a class where the clone is expanded.

d_call	v_call	clone_size	j_call	cdr3_aa	cdr3_nt
NA	TRBV6-5	NA	TRBJ1-5	CASARRGGSNQPQHF	TGTGCCAGCGCAAGGAGGGGAGGGAGCAATCAGCCCCAGCATTTT
NA	TRBV20-1	once	TRBJ1-1	CSASRSPDSEAFF	TGCAGTGCTAGTAGATCCCCGGACAGTGAAGCTTTCTTT
NA	TRBV3-1/TRBV3-2	NA	TRBJ2-2	CASSPTRSSAGELFF	TGTGCCAGCAGCCCGACTAGAAGTTCGGCCGGGGAGCTGTTTTTT
TRBD2	TRBV9	NA	TRBJ2-1	CASSFASGSWNEQFF	TGTGCCAGCAGCTTTGCTAGCGGGTCGTGGAATGAGCAGTTCTTC
TRBD1	TRBV18	NA	TRBJ1-2	CASSPGRQGENGYTF	TGTGCCAGCTCACCAGGGAGGCAGGGGGAGAATGGCTACACCTTC
TRBD1	TRBV9	NA	TRBJ2-2	CASSGLIQGTGELFF	TGTGCCAGCAGCGGGCTCATACAGGGGACCGGGGAGCTGTTTTTT
TRBD2	TRBV19	few	TRBJ2-1	CASSIRASGIEQFF	TGTGCCAGTAGTATAAGGGCTAGCGGGATCGAGCAGTTCTTC
TRBD1	TRBV5-1	NA	TRBJ2-5	CASSLTTGGRETQYF	TGCGCCAGCAGCTTAACGACAGGGGGCCGGGAGACCCAGTACTTC
TRBD1	TRBV6-5	NA	TRBJ1-2	CASSQDRERYGYTF	TGTGCCAGCAGTCAGGACAGGGAGAGGTATGGCTACACCTTC
NA	TRBV18	NA	TRBJ1-2	CASSPTGPSGFEGYTF	TGTGCCAGCTCACCAACGGGTCCTTCGGGTTTCGAGGGCTACACCTTC
NA	TRBV6-6	few	TRBJ1-3	CASSRERQPSRSGNTIYF	TGTGCCAGCAGTCGCGAAAGACAACCGTCACGCTCTGGAAACACCATATATTTT
TRBD1	TRBV2	NA	TRBJ1-2	CASRTGTGGYYGYTF	TGTGCCAGCAGAACCGGGACAGGGGGCTATTATGGCTATACCTTC
NA	TRBV7-9	few	TRBJ1-1	CASSLLSQGTEAFF	TGTGCCAGCAGCTTATTGTCCCAGGGCACTGAAGCTTTCTTT
NA	TRBV5-6	NA	TRBJ1-1	CASSPPTRGIGSTEAFF	TGTGCCAGCAGCCCCCCGACAAGGGGAATTGGTAGCACTGAAGCTTTCTTT
NA	TRBV5-1	NA	TRBJ2-3	CASSSRPKQVAADTQYF	TGCGCCAGCAGCTCCAGGCCCAAACAGGTCGCCGCAGATACGCAGTATTTT
TRBD2	TRBV7-8	NA	TRBJ2-7	CASTVMDGGSEQYF	TGTGCCAGCACCGTGATGGATGGCGGGAGCGAGCAGTACTTC
TRBD2	TRBV2	once	TRBJ2-7	CASRSSGGLIHEQYF	TGTGCCAGCAGGAGTAGCGGGGGCTTGATCCACGAGCAGTACTTC
TRBD1	TRBV6-5	NA	TRBJ1-2	CASRVDRLGGYTF	TGTGCCAGCAGAGTGGACAGGTTGGGTGGCTACACCTTC
NA	TRBV9	NA	TRBJ1-2	CASSDPTGMKKGGYTF	TGTGCCAGCAGCGACCCCACGGGGATGAAAAAGGGTGGCTACACCTTC
TRBD2	TRBV7-2	NA	TRBJ2-3	CASSLGGRGITDTQYF	TGTGCCAGCAGCTTAGGCGGGAGGGGCATCACAGATACGCAGTATTTT
NA	TRBV5-6	NA	TRBJ1-2	CASSLPGTKEDF	TGTGCCAGCAGCTTGCCAGGGACAAAGGAAGACTTC
TRBD1	TRBV18	NA	TRBJ1-4	CASSDSGTGQEKLFF	TGTGCCAGCTCGGACTCCGGGACAGGGCAGGAAAAACTGTTTTTT
NA	TRBV29-1	once	TRBJ1-2	CSAYRRTDANYGYTF	TGCAGCGCCTACCGCCGGACAGATGCTAACTATGGCTACACCTTC
NA	TRBV7-2	NA	TRBJ1-5	CASSLGANQPQHF	TGTGCCAGCAGCTTAGGGGCCAATCAGCCCCAGCATTTT
NA	TRBV6-5	once	TRBJ1-2	CAGAGESGYTF	TGTGCCGGTGCAGGGGAAAGCGGCTACACCTTC
NA	TRBV5-4	once	TRBJ1-3	CASSLASSGNTIYF	TGTGCCAGCAGCTTGGCTAGCTCTGGAAACACCATATATTTT
NA	TRBV7-9	NA	TRBJ2-5	CASSERRTGEETQYF	TGTGCCAGCAGCGAAAGAAGGACTGGGGAAGAGACCCAGTACTTC
TRBD1	TRBV12-3/TRBV12-4	NA	TRBJ1-1	CASSDGNRGEAFF	TGTGCCAGCAGTGACGGGAACAGGGGTGAAGCTTTCTTT
NA	TRBV10-2	NA	TRBJ1-2	CASSESMSVYGYTF	TGCGCCAGCAGTGAGTCAATGTCAGTCTATGGCTACACCTTC
NA	TRBV9	NA	TRBJ1-5	CASSVEAALNQPQHF	TGTGCCAGCAGCGTAGAGGCGGCCCTCAATCAGCCCCAGCATTTT
TRBD2	TRBV6-5	NA	TRBJ2-1	CASRRSGGVINEQFF	TGTGCCAGCAGAAGAAGCGGGGGGGTAATTAATGAGCAGTTCTTC
NA	TRBV4-1	few	TRBJ2-2	CASSQGRASNTGELFF	TGCGCCAGCAGCCAAGGCAGGGCATCGAACACCGGGGAGCTGTTTTTT
NA	TRBV11-2	once	TRBJ1-2	CASSLPQATGYTF	TGTGCCAGCAGCTTACCTCAAGCTACGGGCTACACCTTC
NA	TRBV20-1	NA	TRBJ1-2	CSARRSYGYTF	TGCAGTGCCCGCAGGTCCTATGGCTACACCTTC
TRBD1	TRBV6-5	NA	TRBJ1-1	CASISGQGARKAFF	TGTGCCAGCATCTCAGGACAGGGGGCGCGGAAAGCTTTCTTT
TRBD2	TRBV7-9	NA	TRBJ2-1	CASTEVAGGQFF	TGTGCCAGCACCGAAGTAGCGGGAGGGCAGTTCTTC
TRBD1	TRBV25-1	NA	TRBJ1-5	CASQPGGRNQPQHF	TGTGCCAGCCAGCCAGGGGGCCGAAATCAGCCCCAGCATTTT
NA	TRBV5-1	few	TRBJ2-2	CASSLQDYTGELFF	TGCGCCAGCAGCTTGCAGGACTACACCGGGGAGCTGTTTTTT
NA	TRBV5-1	NA	TRBJ2-3	CASSLGPTDTQYF	TGCGCCAGCAGCTTGGGGCCCACAGATACGCAGTATTTT
NA	TRBV19	NA	TRBJ2-1	CASSTPDSPPYNEQFF	TGTGCCAGTAGTACCCCGGACAGTCCCCCCTACAATGAGCAGTTCTTC